What follows are 27 T cell receptor beta chains derived from one specimen sequenced in a study of blood T cell repertoires in COVID-19. Assay: immunoSEQ multiplex PCR; the TCRdb copy retains only in-frame clones and omits some. The sample lists about 160,000 clones, approximately 86% occurring once. Sample: peripheral blood. The origin of the receptors is a woman in her sixties who had recovered from COVID-19.

The chain is built from TRBV4-1 and TRBJ1-1, with a weak D call TRBD1 (5 bases). The CDR3 is 14 residues long. Between the trimmed V and J ends, which lost 5 bases and 0 bases, there was a span of 10 bases. CDR1 is MGHRA and CDR2 is YSYEKL in the germline V gene. The chain's CDR3 is CASSGGLLNTEAFF. CDR3 coding DNA: TGCGCCAGCAGCGGGGGACTGCTGAACACTGAAGCTTTCTTT.

V and J are TRBV6-5 and TRBJ1-5; weak D call: TRBD1 (6 bases). Germline V CDR1 and CDR2: MNHEY, SVGAGI. The CDR3 totals 14 residues. V lost 8 bases to trimming and J lost 4 bases, with 15 bases between them. The CDR3 DNA sequence: TGTGCCAGCGCCCCCCGGGACACGAATCAGCCCCAGCATTTT. Amino acid sequence: CASAPRDTNQPQHF.

This clone has only one observation. The chain recombines TRBV30 with TRBJ1-1, with 8 bases matching TRBD1. The CDR3 extends over 13 amino acids. In germline, CDR1 is GTSNPN, CDR2 SVGIG (reference sequence). With 2 bases clipped from V and 9 bases from J, the junction kept 8 bases outside the gene matches. CDR3 DNA: TGTGCCTGGAGTAAGGGCAGGGGGCCCAAAGCTTTCTTT. This encodes CAWSKGRGPKAFF.

The J gene is TRBJ1-5, the V gene TRBV2, with 9 bases matching TRBD1. CDR1 is SNHLY, CDR2 FYNNEI, per germline. This CDR3 has 13 residues. V was pared by 8 bases and J by 4 bases, with 3 bases of the junction left unmatched. The CDR3 here is CASGGTGNQPQHF. CDR3 DNA: TGTGCCAGCGGCGGGACAGGGAATCAGCCCCAGCATTTT.

This clone occurred a few times. The chain combines TRBV7-3 with TRBJ2-1; TRBD1 is a possible D gene (5 bases). Between the trimmed V and J ends, which lost 6 bases and 4 bases, there was a span of 10 bases. Per germline, CDR1 SGHTA and CDR2 FQGTGA. The CDR3 spans 13 residues. This CDR3 reads CASRLGQYNEQFF. In nucleotides, the CDR3 is TGTGCCAGCAGACTGGGGCAGTACAATGAGCAGTTCTTC. The full variable domain, rest sourced from reference TRBV7-3 and TRBJ2-1, is GAGVSQTPSNKVTEKGKYVELRCDPISGHTALYWYRQSLGQGPEFLIYFQGTGAADDSGLPNDRFFAVRPEGSVSTLKIQRTERGDSAVYLCASRLGQYNEQFFGPGTRLTVL.

The chain links TRBV10-2 to TRBJ2-7; D is possibly TRBD2 (6 bases). The V gene lost 4 bases and the J gene lost 3 bases, with 19 bases spanning the gap. CDR1 and CDR2 from the germline V gene are WSHSY and SAAADI. The CDR3 consists of 16 residues. The CDR3 spells CASSGPGLTTVYEQYF. In nucleotides, the CDR3 is TGCGCCAGCAGTGGCCCGGGACTGACCACCGTCTACGAGCAGTACTTC.

The V gene is TRBV3-1 (or the pseudogene TRBV3-2), the J gene TRBJ2-7; 10 bases match TRBD2. The CDR3 covers 13 residues. V gave up 0 bases and J gave up 13 bases; unmatched junction bases: 6. Germline V gives CDR1 LGHDT, CDR2 YNNKEL (reference sequence). As DNA, the CDR3 is TGTGCCAGCAGCCAAGAGATAGCGGGGGGCACCTACTTC. Its protein product is CASSQEIAGGTYF.

The gene calls are TRBV9 and TRBJ1-1; 9 bases map to TRBD1. V shed 4 bases and J 3 bases; nucleotides not matched to a gene: 7. Germline-derived CDR1 and CDR2 are SGDLS and YYNGEE. The CDR3 covers 15 residues. CDR3 amino acids: CASSPRWDRDTEAFF. CDR3 in DNA: TGTGCCAGCAGCCCGAGATGGGACAGGGACACTGAAGCTTTCTTT.

This clone was recorded only once. The rearrangement uses TRBV21-1 and TRBJ1-6; the table assigns TRBD1, which was not confirmed against the DNA. TRBV21-1 is annotated as a pseudogene. The CDR3 has 13 residues. The CDR3, as DNA: TGTGCCAGCAGCATCAGGGACAGCCTGCCCCTCCACTTT. It yields the protein CASSIRDSLPLHF.

The chain links TRBV5-1 to TRBJ1-3; no firm D call. Germline V CDR1 and CDR2: SGHRS, YFSETQ. V lost 0 bases and J lost 0, with 4 bases in between. The CDR3 loop spans 14 amino acids. The CDR3 nucleotides read TGCGCCAGCAGCTTGGATAACTCTGGAAACACCATATATTTT. Protein product: CASSLDNSGNTIYF.

This clone was counted once. The CDR3 does not end in the conserved phenylalanine or tryptophan, so this is likely a read error. The DNA is omitted, as the CDR3 cannot be located on it reliably, and the CDR3 follows TCRdb's listing. The genes are TRBV12-3 or TRBV12-4 and TRBJ2-7; no DNA check was done on the table's D call, TRBD1. The CDR3 has 8 residues if both end residues are counted. CDR3 loop: CASSRKGL.

The chain is built from TRBV6-5 and TRBJ2-7; 8 bases match TRBD2. The CDR3 consists of 16 residues. V dropped 0 bases and J dropped 3; count of bases not matched to a gene: 7. Germline CDR1 and CDR2: MNHEY and SVGAGI. CDR3 amino acids: CASSYSGTSFLYEQYF. CDR3 DNA sequence: TGTGCCAGCAGTTACTCGGGGACTAGTTTTCTCTACGAGCAGTACTTC.

The V gene is TRBV27, the J gene TRBJ2-3, with a possible D match to TRBD1 (6 bases). The CDR3 is 14 residues long. V lost 8 bases to trimming and J lost 4 bases, with 16 bases between them. CDR1 is MNHEY, CDR2 SMNVEV, per germline (reference sequence). CDR3 loop: CASSDRKQADTQYF. The CDR3 DNA reads as TGTGCCAGCTCAGACAGGAAACAGGCAGATACGCAGTATTTT.

This clone appeared a few times. The chain employs TRBV18 and TRBJ1-5; unclear D gene. The CDR3 covers 14 residues. Germline values: CDR1 KGHSH, CDR2 LQKENI. V gave up 3 bases and J gave up 5 bases, with 11 bases separating them. CDR3 protein: CASSPSELYQPQHF. The CDR3, as DNA: TGTGCCAGCTCACCGTCTGAGTTATATCAGCCCCAGCATTTT.

This clone was seen more than once but under ten times. This rearrangement joins TRBV3-1 (or the pseudogene TRBV3-2) to TRBJ1-6; 8 nucleotides match TRBD1. V trimming: 1 base; J trimming: 6 bases; junction bases outside the gene matches: 2. This CDR3 is 15 amino acids long. The germline CDR1 and CDR2 sequences are LGHDT and YNNKEL (reference sequence). The chain's CDR3 is CASSQAGGRNSPLHF. The CDR3 DNA follows: TGTGCCAGCAGCCAAGCAGGGGGCCGTAATTCACCCCTCCACTTT.

This chain links TRBV5-5 with TRBJ2-5; perhaps TRBD2 as D (7 bases). In germline, CDR1 is SGHKS, CDR2 YYEKEE (reference sequence). The CDR3 loop spans 16 amino acids. V lost 2 bases and J lost 1, with 15 bases in between. The CDR3 here is CASSFWAGGAQETQYF. Here the CDR3 DNA reads TGTGCCAGCAGCTTCTGGGCTGGGGGGGCCCAAGAGACCCAGTACTTC.

Comment on this clone: This CDR3 is also generated by other DNA sequences in the sample. The V call is TRBV12-3 or TRBV12-4, the J call TRBJ1-2, with D maybe TRBD1 (5 bases). Trimming pared 6 bases from V and 3 bases from J, leaving 8 bases between. This CDR3 region has 12 residues. The CDR3 loop is CASSLRDYGYTF. Written as DNA, the CDR3 is TGTGCCAGCAGCCTCAGGGACTATGGCTACACCTTC.

This chain links TRBV5-1 with TRBJ1-6, with D tentatively TRBD1 (5 bases). Looked up from germline, CDR1 is SGHRS and CDR2 is YFSETQ. V dropped 2 bases and J dropped 2 bases, with 23 bases sitting between them. This CDR3 has 20 residues. CDR3 region: CASSFSSAAGPRAYNSPLHF. CDR3 bases: TGCGCCAGCAGCTTTTCGTCGGCGGCGGGGCCCCGCGCCTATAATTCACCCCTCCACTTT.

This clone appeared a single time. The V gene is TRBV2, the J gene TRBJ2-7, with 9 bases lining up with TRBD2. V shed 7 bases and J 3 bases; nucleotides not matched to a gene: 16. In germline, CDR1 is SNHLY, CDR2 FYNNEI. The CDR3 has 17 residues. Here the CDR3 DNA reads TGTGCCAGCACCTCCTATTCTAGGCTAGCGGGGAGCTACGAGCAGTACTTC. Translation gives CASTSYSRLAGSYEQYF.

The chain recombines TRBV2 with TRBJ1-1; 9 nucleotides align to TRBD1. Germline CDR1 is SNHLY and CDR2 is FYNNEI. This CDR3 spans 15 amino acids. V shed 8 bases and J 7 bases; nucleotides not matched to a gene: 14. This CDR3 reads CASHSLQGALFEAFF. The CDR3, as DNA: TGTGCCAGCCATTCACTACAGGGGGCCCTTTTTGAAGCTTTCTTT.

J is TRBJ2-7 and V is TRBV3-1 (or the pseudogene TRBV3-2), with D possibly TRBD1 on 6 matching bases. Germline CDR1 LGHDT, CDR2 YNNKEL (reference sequence). V lost 1 base, J lost 1 base, and 8 bases lay in between. The CDR3 spans 14 residues. The CDR3 DNA sequence: TGTGCCAGCAGCCAAGGACAGGCTTCCTACGAGCAGTACTTC. Translated: CASSQGQASYEQYF.

V gene TRBV9 combines with J gene TRBJ2-2, with TRBD1 matching 7 bases. The CDR3 covers 15 residues. The V gene end was trimmed by 2 bases and the J gene end by 5 bases; junction bases not matched to a gene: 6. Germline V lookup: CDR1 SGDLS, CDR2 YYNGEE. The CDR3 DNA reads as TGTGCCAGCAGCGTCAAGGGGGCTGCTACCGGGGAGCTGTTTTTT. Its protein product is CASSVKGAATGELFF.

This clone was counted a few times. V gene TRBV5-8 combines with J gene TRBJ1-5; 8 positions agree with TRBD1. Trimming cost V 4 bases and J 7 bases; bases outside gene matches: 10. The CDR3 extends over 15 amino acids. Germline V CDR1 and CDR2: SGHTS, YDEGEE. CDR3 residues: CASSEGQAGRQPQHF. CDR3 DNA: TGTGCCAGCAGCGAGGGACAGGCGGGAAGGCAGCCCCAGCATTTT.

This clone was found a few times. J is TRBJ1-6 and V is TRBV27; TRBD1 might be the D (5 bases). The CDR3 extends over 15 amino acids. Germline V gene lookup returns CDR1 MNHEY and CDR2 SMNVEV (reference sequence). Trimming removed 8 bases at V and 8 bases at J, with 19 bases between. CDR3 amino acids: CASGPLGAWDSPLHF. The CDR3 region has the DNA TGTGCCAGCGGACCCCTAGGGGCGTGGGATTCACCCCTCCACTTT.

This clone was seen once. The rearrangement joins TRBV5-1 to TRBJ2-3, with D possibly matching TRBD2 (5 bases). CDR1 and CDR2 from the germline V gene are SGHRS and YFSETQ. This CDR3 region has 15 residues. V lost 4 bases to trimming and J lost 0 bases, with 12 bases between them. The CDR3 protein is CASSGSGTSTDTQYF. CDR3 DNA sequence: TGCGCCAGCAGCGGAAGCGGAACTAGCACAGATACGCAGTATTTT.

V gene TRBV10-1 combines with J gene TRBJ1-1; D unresolved. Germline CDR1 reads WNHNN; CDR2 reads SYGVQD (reference sequence). The CDR3 sequence is 13 residues long. The V and J ends lost 6 bases and 2 bases respectively, with 10 bases between them. The DNA for the CDR3 is TGCGCCAGCAGACTCGATAAAAACACTGAAGCTTTCTTT. Translation gives CASRLDKNTEAFF.

The chain employs TRBV5-1 and TRBJ2-7; the match to TRBD1 covers 7 bases. Germline trimming cut 3 bases from V and 4 bases from J; bases unmatched to any gene: 13. This CDR3 contains 16 residues. Germline CDR1 reads SGHRS; CDR2 reads YFSETQ. In nucleotides, the CDR3 is TGCGCCAGCAGCTCAGCCCCCGGGACAGTAGGATACGAGCAGTACTTC. Amino acid sequence: CASSSAPGTVGYEQYF.